The 14 T cell receptor beta chains listed next were all sequenced from one sample in a study of shared T cell receptors in the human thymus. Sequenced by immunoSEQ multiplex PCR; TCRdb stores in-frame clones only, minus some. The sample yields hundreds of thousands of clones, roughly 90% seen once. These records were also assigned to another study, of human thymus T cells.

Sequencing was done on a sample of thymocytes. These receptor sequences come from a boy less than two years old with a congenital heart defect.

V usage is TRBV27 and J usage is TRBJ1-2; D is perhaps TRBD1 (5 bases). Germline lookup yields CDR1 MNHEY and CDR2 SMNVEV (reference sequence). Trimming left V 3 bases short and J 2 bases short, with 13 bases between. The CDR3 has 15 residues. The CDR3 protein is CASSLGPQGNYGYTF. CDR3 nucleotide sequence: TGTGCCAGCAGTTTGGGTCCGCAGGGCAACTATGGCTACACCTTC.

This chain joins TRBV18 and TRBJ2-7; maybe TRBD2 (5 bases). The CDR3 length is 14 residues. CDR1 and CDR2 from the germline V gene are KGHSH and LQKENI. Between the trimmed V and J ends, which lost 5 bases and 1 base, there was a span of 12 bases. CDR3 sequence reads: CASSAQRFSYEQYF. The CDR3 DNA follows: TGTGCCAGCTCAGCCCAGCGGTTTTCCTACGAGCAGTACTTC.

In its sample, this clone was seen a few times. J is TRBJ2-3 and V is TRBV4-3; TRBD2 matches 9 bases. From germline, CDR1 is LGHNA and CDR2 YSLEER. The CDR3 has 18 amino acids. The V and J ends lost 2 bases and 1 base, in that order; junction bases with no gene match: 10. CDR3: CASSQFPVAGEGTDTQYF. As DNA, the CDR3 is TGCGCCAGCAGCCAATTCCCTGTAGCGGGAGAGGGCACAGATACGCAGTATTTT.

This clone was recorded once. The rearrangement links TRBV13 to TRBJ2-7; 8 nucleotides match TRBD2. The CDR3 consists of 16 residues. CDR1 is PRHDT, CDR2 FYEKMQ, per germline (reference sequence). The ends lost 4 bases at V and 7 bases at J; junction bases unmatched: 15. In DNA, the CDR3 is TGTGCCAGCAGCTCCCAACCAACCGGGGGGGGTTGGGAGCAGTACTTC. Translating gives CASSSQPTGGGWEQYF.

The CDR3 DNA is TGTGCCAGCAGCAAGGGGACTAGCGAGCGCAATGAGCAGTTCTTC. Translated: CASSKGTSERNEQFF. The chain employs TRBV7-3 and TRBJ2-1; 10 bases line up with TRBD2. V lost 5 bases and J lost 6; bases outside the gene matches: 7. The germline CDR1 and CDR2 sequences are SGHTA and FQGTGA. The CDR3 is 15 amino acids.

This clone turned up a few times. The genes are TRBV29-1 and TRBJ2-5, with a possible D match to TRBD1 (6 bases). This CDR3 has 14 amino acids. V was trimmed by 3 bases and J by 2 bases, leaving 13 bases between them. Germline V CDR1 and CDR2: SQVTM, ANQGSEA. The CDR3 DNA follows: TGCAGCGTTGAGGAGACAGGCTTACAAGAGACCCAGTACTTC. Its protein is CSVEETGLQETQYF.

V is TRBV19 and J is TRBJ2-7; 12 bases are shared with TRBD2. This CDR3 is 16 amino acids long. The V and J ends lost 0 bases and 3 bases, in that order; junction bases with no gene match: 3. Per germline, CDR1 LNHDA and CDR2 SQIVND (reference sequence). The CDR3 here is CASSIDGLAGNYEQYF. For the CDR3, the DNA is TGTGCCAGTAGTATAGATGGACTAGCGGGAAACTACGAGCAGTACTTC.

This chain connects TRBV5-1 to TRBJ2-1, with D maybe TRBD2 (6 bases). The length of the CDR3 is 15 residues. V was shortened by 0 bases and J by 6 bases, with 13 bases between the two germline ends. Germline V gene lookup returns CDR1 SGHRS and CDR2 YFSETQ. CDR3 sequence (DNA): TGCGCCAGCAGCTTGGATGGCGGGACCCCCAATGAGCAGTTCTTC. Translated, it gives CASSLDGGTPNEQFF.

The chain carries TRBV5-1 and TRBJ2-1; 8 nucleotides align to TRBD2. J gave up 5 bases and V 2 bases, and 6 bases lay outside the gene matches. Germline assignment: CDR1 SGHRS and CDR2 YFSETQ. The CDR3 has 15 amino acids. The CDR3 sequence: CASSFTGLGNNEQFF. Written as DNA, the CDR3 is TGCGCCAGCAGCTTCACGGGACTAGGGAACAATGAGCAGTTCTTC.

The chain is built from TRBV4-1 and TRBJ2-5; 9 positions agree with TRBD1. The CDR3 consists of 14 residues. Germline CDR1 is MGHRA and CDR2 is YSYEKL. Germline trimming cut 4 bases from V and 4 bases from J; bases unmatched to any gene: 4. In DNA form, the CDR3 reads TGCGCCAGCAGCCGGGGACAGGGAGTAGAGACCCAGTACTTC. This codes for CASSRGQGVETQYF.

This clone came up once. The same CDR3 can be traced to other DNA sequences in this sample. V is TRBV25-1 and J is TRBJ2-3, with 11 bases matching TRBD2. Germline values: CDR1 MGHDK, CDR2 SYGVNS. The CDR3 contains 18 residues. V was pared by 0 bases and J by 3 bases, with 8 bases of the junction left unmatched. DNA of the CDR3: TGTGCCAGCAGTGAATATGAGGCGACTAGCGGGAAGACAGATACGCAGTATTTT. Its protein is CASSEYEATSGKTDTQYF. Complete variable domain (other parts from reference TRBV25-1 and TRBJ2-3): EADIYQTPRYLVIGTGKKITLECSQTMGHDKMYWYQQDPGMELHLIHYSYGVNSTEKGDLSSESTVSRIRTEHFPLTLESARPSHTSQYLCASSEYEATSGKTDTQYFGPGTRLTVL.

This clone has more than one count but fewer than ten. The CDR3 DNA reads as TGTGCCCGGGCTAGCGGGCCGAACACCGGGGAGCTGTTTTTT. It translates to CARASGPNTGELFF. The V and J genes are TRBV19 and TRBJ2-2; TRBD2 aligns across 8 bases. Germline loops: CDR1 LNHDA, CDR2 SQIVND (reference sequence). The J segment lost 0 bases and the V segment lost 11 bases, leaving 5 bases of the junction unmatched. The CDR3 totals 14 residues. The entire variable domain, with the rest obtained from reference TRBV19 and TRBJ2-2, is as follows: DGGITQSPKYLFRKEGQNVTLSCEQNLNHDAMYWYRQDPGQGLRLIYYSQIVNDFQKGDIAEGYSVSREKKESFPLTVTSAQKNPTAFYLCARASGPNTGELFFGEGSRLTVL.

The rearrangement links TRBV6-1 to TRBJ1-1; D may be TRBD1 (6 bases). This CDR3 is built from 16 residues. The germline CDR1 and CDR2 sequences are MNHNS and SASEGT. V lost 3 bases to trimming and J lost 0 bases, with 14 bases between them. DNA for the CDR3: TGTGCCAGCAGTGACTTAGCCGGGACATTGAACACTGAAGCTTTCTTT. Encoded protein: CASSDLAGTLNTEAFF.

The CDR3 DNA reads TGTGCCAGCGCACGTGGAGCGCACGAGACCCAGTACTTC. As protein: CASARGAHETQYF. V usage is TRBV6-5 and J usage is TRBJ2-5; D is unresolved. The germline V and J ends were trimmed by 8 bases and 5 bases, with 15 bases remaining between them. Germline lookup yields CDR1 MNHEY and CDR2 SVGAGI. The CDR3 contains 13 residues.